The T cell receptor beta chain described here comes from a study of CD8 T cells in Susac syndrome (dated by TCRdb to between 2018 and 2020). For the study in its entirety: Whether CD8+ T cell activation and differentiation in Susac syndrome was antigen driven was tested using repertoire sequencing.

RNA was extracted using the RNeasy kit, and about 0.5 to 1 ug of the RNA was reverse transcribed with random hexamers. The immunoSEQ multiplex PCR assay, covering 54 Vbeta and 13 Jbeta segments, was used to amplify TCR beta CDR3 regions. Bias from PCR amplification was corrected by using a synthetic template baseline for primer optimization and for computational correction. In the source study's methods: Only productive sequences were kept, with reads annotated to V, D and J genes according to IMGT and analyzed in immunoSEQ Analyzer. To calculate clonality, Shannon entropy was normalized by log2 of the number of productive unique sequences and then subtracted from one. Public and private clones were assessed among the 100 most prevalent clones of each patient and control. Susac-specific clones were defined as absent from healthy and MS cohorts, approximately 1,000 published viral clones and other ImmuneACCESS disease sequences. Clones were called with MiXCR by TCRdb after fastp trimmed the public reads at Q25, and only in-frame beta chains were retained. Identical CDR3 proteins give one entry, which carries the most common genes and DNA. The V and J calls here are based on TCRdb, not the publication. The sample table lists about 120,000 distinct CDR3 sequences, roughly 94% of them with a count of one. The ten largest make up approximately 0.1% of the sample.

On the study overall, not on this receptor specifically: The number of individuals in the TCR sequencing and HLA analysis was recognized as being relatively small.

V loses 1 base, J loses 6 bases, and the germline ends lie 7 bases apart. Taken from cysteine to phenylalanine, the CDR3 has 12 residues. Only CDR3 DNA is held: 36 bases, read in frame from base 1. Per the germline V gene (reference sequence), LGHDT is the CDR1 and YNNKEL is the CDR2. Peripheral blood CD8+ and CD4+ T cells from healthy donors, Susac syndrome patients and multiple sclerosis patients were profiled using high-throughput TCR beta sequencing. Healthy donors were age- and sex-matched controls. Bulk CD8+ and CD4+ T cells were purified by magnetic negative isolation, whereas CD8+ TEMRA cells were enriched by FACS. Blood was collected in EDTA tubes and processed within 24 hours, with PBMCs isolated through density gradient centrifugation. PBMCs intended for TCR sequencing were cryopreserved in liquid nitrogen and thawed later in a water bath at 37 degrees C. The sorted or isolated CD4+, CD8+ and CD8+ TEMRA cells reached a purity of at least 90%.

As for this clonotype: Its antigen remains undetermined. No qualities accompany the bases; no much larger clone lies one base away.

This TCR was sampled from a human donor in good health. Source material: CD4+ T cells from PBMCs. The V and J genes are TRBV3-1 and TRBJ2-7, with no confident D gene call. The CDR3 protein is CASSQGPREQYF. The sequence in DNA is TGTGCCAGCAGCCAAGGGCCACGCGAGCAGTACTTC.